This is a list of T cell receptor beta chains from one sample in a study of control samples from healthy donors and cancer patients. The assay was immunoSEQ multiplex PCR, and TCRdb's table has in-frame clones only and misses some. The sample comprises some 130,000 clones, around 85% of which are singletons, and roughly 8.4% rests with the top ten. Sequences were obtained from blood. All receptors come from a woman aged 25-40 years in good health. The CDR3 runs from the conserved cysteine through the conserved F or W. The D gene is left open where the match is weak. Some rows have no size entry. The others give once, few or many, or a class for an expanded clone.

NA	TRBV7-8	TRBJ2-5	once	TGTGCCAGCAGCTCCGGGCCCTCTGCTATGGAGACCCAGTACTTC	CASSSGPSAMETQYF
NA	TRBV20-1	TRBJ1-4	NA	TGCAGTGCTAAAGGGAATGAAAAACTGTTTTTT	CSAKGNEKLFF
NA	TRBV19	TRBJ1-3	NA	TGTGCCAGTATCCTAAGGGGGGGAAGCTCTGGAAACACCATATATTTT	CASILRGGSSGNTIYF
NA	TRBV4-2	TRBJ2-1	NA	TGTGCCAGCAGCCATACAGACAGCCATGAGCAGTTCTTC	CASSHTDSHEQFF
NA	TRBV5-1	TRBJ1-2	NA	TGCGCCAGCAGCTTGGGGGACGGCTATGGCTACACCTTC	CASSLGDGYGYTF
NA	TRBV2	TRBJ2-7	NA	TGTGCCAGCAGTGAAGAATTCGGCGGGGCGGCCGCTTTCTACGAGCAGTACTTC	CASSEEFGGAAAFYEQYF
NA	TRBV7-2	TRBJ2-7	NA	TGTGCCAGCAGCTTGCCTGGGGGCGCGTCTTACGAGCAGTACTTC	CASSLPGGASYEQYF
NA	TRBV18	TRBJ1-2	NA	TGTGCCAGCTCACCTACAGGGAACTATGGCTACACCTTC	CASSPTGNYGYTF
TRBD1	TRBV2	TRBJ1-5	NA	TGTGCCAGCAGGAGGGGGACAGGGTTCGGTCAGCCCCAGCATTTT	CASRRGTGFGQPQHF
NA	TRBV7-9	TRBJ1-2	NA	TGTGCCAGCAGCTTAGACGGGTATGGCTACACCTTC	CASSLDGYGYTF
TRBD2	TRBV11-2	TRBJ2-1	NA	TGTGCCAGCAGCATCCTAGCGGGGAGCTCCTACAATGAGCAGTTCTTC	CASSILAGSSYNEQFF
NA	TRBV7-9	TRBJ1-4	NA	TGTGCCAGCAGCTTAGGACAGGATGAAAAACTGTTTTTT	CASSLGQDEKLFF
TRBD2	TRBV27	TRBJ2-7	NA	TGTGCCAGCAGTTCCCTGTTGCAGCGGGGGTCCTACGAGCAGTACTTC	CASSSLLQRGSYEQYF
NA	TRBV28	TRBJ2-4	NA	TGTGCCAGCAGCCGCCACCGGGACCCCTTAGGTGACATTCAGTACTTC	CASSRHRDPLGDIQYF
NA	TRBV30	TRBJ2-1	once	TGTGCCTGGACTAGAAGGGGAAACAATGAGCAGTTCTTC	CAWTRRGNNEQFF
NA	TRBV6-6	TRBJ1-1	NA	TGTGCCAGCCTCGACGGGGGTCGAGCTTTCTTT	CASLDGGRAFF
TRBD2	TRBV30	TRBJ2-7	NA	TGTGCCTGGAGTGTACACGGGACTAGCGGGAGCTACGAGCAGTACTTC	CAWSVHGTSGSYEQYF
NA	TRBV6-4	TRBJ2-1	NA	TGTGCCAGCAGTGACACGGGGTACAATGAGCAGTTCTTC	CASSDTGYNEQFF
TRBD2	TRBV6-2/TRBV6-3	TRBJ2-1	NA	TGTGCCAGCAGTTACCCTGCCGGTAGTAGCGGGAGTCCCTACAATGAGCAGTTCTTC	CASSYPAGSSGSPYNEQFF
NA	TRBV28	TRBJ1-1	NA	TGTGCCAGCAGTTTATCACCGGGTTTCACTGAAGCTTTCTTT	CASSLSPGFTEAFF
NA	TRBV4-2	TRBJ1-1	NA	TGTGCCAGCAGCCGTCAGGGGTTGAACACTGAAGCTTTCTTT	CASSRQGLNTEAFF
NA	TRBV7-8	TRBJ2-5	once	TGTGCCAGCAGCCGGCAGGGTCTTTTATCGGGCGAGACCCAGTACTTC	CASSRQGLLSGETQYF
NA	TRBV7-2	TRBJ1-1	NA	TGTGCCAGCAGCTTTGGCACTGAAGCTTTCTTT	CASSFGTEAFF
NA	TRBV6-5	TRBJ1-6	NA	TGTGCCAGCAGTTACGACCAAAATTCACCCCTCCACTTT	CASSYDQNSPLHF
NA	TRBV29-1	TRBJ1-1	NA	TGCAGCGCTGGAGCGGGACATACGAACACTGAAGCTTTCTTT	CSAGAGHTNTEAFF
TRBD1	TRBV27	TRBJ1-1	NA	TGTGCCAGCAAGTTTGCAGGGGGAACTGAAGCTTTCTTT	CASKFAGGTEAFF
NA	TRBV7-9	TRBJ1-1	NA	TGTGCCAGCAGCTTAGCGGGATGGGCGACTGAAGCTTTCTTT	CASSLAGWATEAFF
TRBD1	TRBV28	TRBJ2-2	NA	TGTGCCAGCCGACGGACAGGGAACACCGGGGAGCTGTTTTTT	CASRRTGNTGELFF